The 16 T cell receptor beta chains below come from one sample, sequenced in a study of blood T cell repertoires in COVID-19. Assay used: immunoSEQ multiplex PCR; TCRdb lists only in-frame clones, some missing. Seen here are fewer than 250,000 clones, 88% observed once, and the top ten hold 4.4%. The source material was peripheral blood. The receptor set was obtained from a human donor in a cohort sampled during active COVID-19.

The chain links TRBV18 to TRBJ2-5; tentative D call: TRBD2 (6 bases). V dropped 2 bases and J dropped 1 base, with 14 bases sitting between them. Germline V lookup: CDR1 KGHSH, CDR2 LQKENI. The length of the CDR3 is 16 residues. The CDR3 DNA reads TGTGCCAGCTCACCAGGCCGCGGAGGGGCCCAAGAGACCCAGTACTTC. Translated: CASSPGRGGAQETQYF.

The CDR3 here is CASTTSGSYEQYF. The CDR3 DNA follows: TGTGCCAGTACGACTAGCGGGAGTTACGAGCAGTACTTC. The V gene is TRBV28, the J gene TRBJ2-7; 12 bases fit TRBD2. Germline-derived CDR1 and CDR2 are MDHEN and SYDVKM. This CDR3 region has 13 residues. The J segment lost 4 bases and the V segment lost 9 bases, leaving 4 bases of the junction unmatched. Full variable domain (rest looked up from reference TRBV28 and TRBJ2-7): DVKVTQSSRYLVKRTGEKVFLECVQDMDHENMFWYRQDPGLGLRLIYFSYDVKMKEKGDIPEGYSVSREKKERFSLILESASTNQTSMYLCASTTSGSYEQYFGPGTRLTVT.

This clone appeared a few times. The chain employs TRBV5-1 and TRBJ1-3; D call uncertain. Deletions cut 0 bases from V and 0 bases from J, with 7 bases between. The CDR3 length is 15 residues. CDR1 is SGHRS, CDR2 YFSETQ, per germline. DNA for the CDR3: TGCGCCAGCAGCTTGGCTGGGAGCTCTGGAAACACCATATATTTT. It codes for CASSLAGSSGNTIYF.

Comment on this clone: The same CDR3 also results from other DNA sequences found in this sample. As DNA, the CDR3 is TGCAGTGCTAGTTCAGGGCATGAAGCTTTCTTT. Residues: CSASSGHEAFF. This rearrangement joins TRBV20-1 to TRBJ1-1, with D possibly TRBD1 on 5 matching bases. The V gene's germline CDR1 is DFQATT and CDR2 SNEGSKA (reference sequence). V lost 3 bases, J lost 7 bases, and 9 bases lay in between. The CDR3 length is 11 residues.

This chain joins TRBV12-3 or TRBV12-4 and TRBJ2-7; 7 positions agree with TRBD1. The CDR3 has 13 residues. V dropped 2 bases and J dropped 5; count of bases not matched to a gene: 3. The chain's CDR3 is CASSLTGADEQYF. The CDR3 DNA follows: TGTGCCAGCAGTTTAACAGGGGCGGACGAGCAGTACTTC.

The rearrangement uses TRBV7-9 and TRBJ2-2; 11 bases map to TRBD2. CDR1 and CDR2 from the germline V gene are SEHNR and FQNEAQ (reference sequence). CDR3 size: 16 residues. Losses at the gene ends were 5 bases for V and 6 bases for J; bases not matched to a gene: 8. This CDR3 reads CASSKASGRISGELFF. The CDR3 DNA reads as TGTGCCAGCAGCAAAGCTAGCGGGAGGATTTCCGGGGAGCTGTTTTTT.

The chain uses TRBV11-2 and TRBJ2-3; D might be TRBD2 (5 bases). The germline CDR1 and CDR2 sequences are SGHAT and FQNNGV. CDR3 size: 15 residues. Trimming shortened V by 5 bases and J by 0 bases, and 12 bases separated the two germline ends. CDR3 nucleotides: TGTGCCAGCAGCCTAGCCTGGCGGAGCACAGATACGCAGTATTTT. Its translation: CASSLAWRSTDTQYF.

The rearrangement uses TRBV5-6 and TRBJ1-6; D perhaps matches TRBD1 (5 bases). CDR3 length: 18 amino acids. V gave up 0 bases and J gave up 8 bases, with 21 bases separating them. Germline CDR1 reads SGHDT; CDR2 reads YYEEEE. In nucleotides, the CDR3 is TGTGCCAGCAGCTTGGGTCCAGGGAGGGGCCCTGCTTATTCACCCCTCCACTTT. Protein: CASSLGPGRGPAYSPLHF.

The rearrangement links TRBV21-1 to TRBJ2-6; no DNA check was done on the table's D call, TRBD1. TRBV21-1 is designated a pseudogene. CDR3 length: 18 amino acids. Written as DNA, the CDR3 is TGTGCCAGCAGCAAAGTTGAGGACAGAAACTCTGGGGCCAACGTCCTGACTTTC. Amino acids: CASSKVEDRNSGANVLTF.

Here the CDR3 reads CAWSVRQQYNSPLHF. In DNA form, the CDR3 reads TGTGCCTGGAGTGTGCGGCAGCAATATAATTCACCCCTCCACTTT. The J gene is TRBJ1-6, the V gene TRBV30; D gene unclear. The CDR3 is 15 amino acids. V lost 0 bases and J 4 bases, leaving 10 bases between the germline ends. CDR1 GTSNPN and CDR2 SVGIG come from the germline V gene (reference sequence).

This chain uses TRBV6-5 with TRBJ1-5; the match to TRBD1 covers 9 bases. This CDR3 is 16 amino acids long. From germline, CDR1 is MNHEY and CDR2 SVGAGI. Losses at the gene ends were 0 bases for V and 7 bases for J; bases not matched to a gene: 7. The CDR3 protein is CASSYSTGTGKQPQHF. CDR3 nucleotides: TGTGCCAGCAGTTACTCTACGGGGACAGGGAAGCAGCCCCAGCATTTT.

The CDR3 bases are TGTGCCACCAGCGGGACTAGCGGGAGGCCGGCCTACAATGAGCAGTTCTTC. It codes for CATSGTSGRPAYNEQFF. The chain couples TRBV24-1 to TRBJ2-1; TRBD2 matches at 15 bases. CDR3 length equals 17 residues. V trimming: 7 bases; J trimming: 2 bases; junction bases outside the gene matches: 5. Germline CDR1 reads KGHDR; CDR2 reads SFDVKD.

The rearrangement links TRBV6-6 to TRBJ2-7, with 10 nucleotides matching TRBD1. Germline V gene data show CDR1 as MNHNY and CDR2 as SVGAGI (reference sequence). This CDR3 has 15 amino acids. V was pared by 4 bases and J by 2 bases, with 5 bases of the junction left unmatched. The CDR3 loop is CASSLSGTGAYEQYF. CDR3 nucleotides: TGTGCCAGCAGTTTATCCGGGACAGGGGCCTACGAGCAGTACTTC.

The CDR3 nucleotides read TGCAGTGTAAGGGGAATAGGGGGCTACACCTTC. Translation: CSVRGIGGYTF. This chain joins TRBV20-1 and TRBJ1-2, with D perhaps TRBD1 (5 bases). Germline V gene lookup returns CDR1 DFQATT and CDR2 SNEGSKA (reference sequence). Trimming pared 7 bases from V and 8 bases from J, leaving 14 bases between. This CDR3 is built from 11 residues.

The chain has TRBV9 and TRBJ2-1, with a tentative D call TRBD2 (7 bases). The V gene's germline CDR1 is SGDLS and CDR2 YYNGEE. The CDR3 extends over 17 amino acids. V lost 0 bases and J 6 bases, leaving 19 bases between the germline ends. This CDR3 reads CASSVAPEREGGNEQFF. The CDR3 coding sequence is TGTGCCAGCAGCGTAGCCCCCGAAAGGGAGGGGGGCAATGAGCAGTTCTTC.

This chain joins TRBV9 and TRBJ2-1; D ambiguous. Germline assignment: CDR1 SGDLS and CDR2 YYNGEE. This CDR3 region has 13 residues. The V and J ends lost 0 bases and 10 bases respectively, with 11 bases between them. The CDR3 DNA sequence: TGTGCCAGCAGCGTAGGAGGCTTATCAGAGCAGTTCTTC. Amino acid sequence: CASSVGGLSEQFF.